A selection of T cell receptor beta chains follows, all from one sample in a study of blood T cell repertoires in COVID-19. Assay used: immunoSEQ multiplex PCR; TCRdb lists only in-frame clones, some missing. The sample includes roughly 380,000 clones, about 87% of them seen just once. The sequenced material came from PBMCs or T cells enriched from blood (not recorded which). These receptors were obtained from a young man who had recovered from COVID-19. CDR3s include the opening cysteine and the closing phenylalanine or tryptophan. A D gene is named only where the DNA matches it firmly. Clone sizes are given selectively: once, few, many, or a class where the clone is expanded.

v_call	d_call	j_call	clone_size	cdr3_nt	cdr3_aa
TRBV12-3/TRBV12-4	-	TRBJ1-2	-	TGTGCCAGCAGTGAGGCAGTCGGTGGCTACACCTTC	CASSEAVGGYTF
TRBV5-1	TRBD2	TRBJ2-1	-	TGCGCCAGCAGCTTCCAAAGACTAGCGGGGGGGCGTTGGGAGCAGTTCTTC	CASSFQRLAGGRWEQFF
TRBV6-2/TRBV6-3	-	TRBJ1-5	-	TGTGCCAGCAGTTCTCGCCGGGGTAGCAATCAGCCCCAGCATTTT	CASSSRRGSNQPQHF
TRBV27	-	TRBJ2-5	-	TGTGCCAGCAGTTCAATGACAGGGAGGGAGACCCAGTACTTC	CASSSMTGRETQYF
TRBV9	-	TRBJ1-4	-	TGTGCCAGCAGCTCCTCCGGAGGACAGTATAATGAAAAACTGTTTTTT	CASSSSGGQYNEKLFF
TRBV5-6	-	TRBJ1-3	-	TGTGCCAGCAGCTTGGCCGGGCGGGGTGACACCATATATTTT	CASSLAGRGDTIYF
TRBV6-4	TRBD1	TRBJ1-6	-	TGTGCCAGCAGCACTGACAGGGGCAGATCACCCCTCCACTTT	CASSTDRGRSPLHF
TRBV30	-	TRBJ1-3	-	TGTGCCTGGGAGCGTGACAGGGGAAACACCATATATTTT	CAWERDRGNTIYF
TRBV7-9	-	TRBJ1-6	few	TGTGCCAGCAGCCGGGGGGTTCCCCTCCACTTT	CASSRGVPLHF
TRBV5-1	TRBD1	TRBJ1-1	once	TGCGCCAGCAGTATTAATACAGGGGGCTACACTGAAGCTTTCTTT	CASSINTGGYTEAFF
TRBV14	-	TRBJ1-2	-	TGTGCCAGCAGCCAAGGTGCTGGGGGCCGGCCCTCTAACTATGGCTACACCTTC	CASSQGAGGRPSNYGYTF
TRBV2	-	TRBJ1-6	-	TGTGCCAGCAATCCGGGTCCTAATTCACCCCTCCACTTT	CASNPGPNSPLHF
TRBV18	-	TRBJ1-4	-	TGTGCCAGCTCTCCAAGCCTGAATGAAAAACTGTTTTTT	CASSPSLNEKLFF
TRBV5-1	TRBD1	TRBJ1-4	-	TGCGCCAGCAGCGCCGGACAGGCAAGGGGGGCCAATGAAAAACTGTTTTTT	CASSAGQARGANEKLFF
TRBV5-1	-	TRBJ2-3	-	TGCGCCAGCAGAAGATACAGTGATACAGATACGCAGTATTTT	CASRRYSDTDTQYF
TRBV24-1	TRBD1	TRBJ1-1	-	TGTGCCACCGAATTTCGAGACAGGGGGTACACTGAAGCTTTCTTT	CATEFRDRGYTEAFF
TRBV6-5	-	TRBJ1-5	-	TGTGCCAGCAGTTACCTGGGAGGGTACCAAGGTCAGCCCCAGCATTTT	CASSYLGGYQGQPQHF
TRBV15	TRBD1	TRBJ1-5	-	TGTGCCACCAGCAGTGGACAGGGCCAAAATCAGCCCCAGCATTTT	CATSSGQGQNQPQHF
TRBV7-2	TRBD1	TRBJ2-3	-	TGTGCCAGCAGCAGCCGACAGGGGGCGAGAGATACGCAGTATTTT	CASSSRQGARDTQYF
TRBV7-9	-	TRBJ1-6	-	TGTGCCAGCAGCTTAACAGGCTTAGATTCACCCCTCCACTTT	CASSLTGLDSPLHF
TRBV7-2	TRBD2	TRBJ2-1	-	TGTGCCAGCAGCTTACGAAGGAGCGGGGGGGTAAATGAGCAGTTCTTC	CASSLRRSGGVNEQFF
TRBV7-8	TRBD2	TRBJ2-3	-	TGTGCCAGCAGCCCTCGACTAGCGGGGGAAGGGGGTACGCAGTATTTT	CASSPRLAGEGGTQYF
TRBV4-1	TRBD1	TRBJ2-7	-	TGCGCCAGCAGTGGCCGGGACAGGGGTGTCTACGAGCAGTACTTC	CASSGRDRGVYEQYF
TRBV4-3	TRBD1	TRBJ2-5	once	TGCGCCAGCAGCCAAGAGAGGGGGGGACAGGGGGTCCCCCGGACCCAGTACTTC	CASSQERGGQGVPRTQYF
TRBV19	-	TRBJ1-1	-	TGTGCCAGTAGTATAGGTCGGGTGAACACTGAAGCTTTCTTT	CASSIGRVNTEAFF
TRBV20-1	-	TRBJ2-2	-	TGCAGTGCTAGTCATCGCGGGGCCGGGGAGCTGTTTTTT	CSASHRGAGELFF